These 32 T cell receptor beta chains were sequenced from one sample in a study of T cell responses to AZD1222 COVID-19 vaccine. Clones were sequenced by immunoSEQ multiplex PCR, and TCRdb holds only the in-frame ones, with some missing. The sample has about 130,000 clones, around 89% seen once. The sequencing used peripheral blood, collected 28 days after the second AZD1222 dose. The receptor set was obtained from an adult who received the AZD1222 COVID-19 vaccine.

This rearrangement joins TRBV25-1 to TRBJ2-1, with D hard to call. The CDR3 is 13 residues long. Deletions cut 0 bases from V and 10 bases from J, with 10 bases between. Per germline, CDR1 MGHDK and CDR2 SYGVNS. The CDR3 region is CASSEYLQGEQFF. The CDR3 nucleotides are TGTGCCAGCAGTGAATATCTGCAAGGGGAGCAGTTCTTC.

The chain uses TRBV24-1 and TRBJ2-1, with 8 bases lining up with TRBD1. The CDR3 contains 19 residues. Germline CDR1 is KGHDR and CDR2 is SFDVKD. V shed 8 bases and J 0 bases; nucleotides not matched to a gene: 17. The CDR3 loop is CATNRLTGAQRSSYNEQFF. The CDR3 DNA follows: TGTGCCACCAACCGACTGACAGGGGCGCAGCGGAGCTCCTACAATGAGCAGTTCTTC.

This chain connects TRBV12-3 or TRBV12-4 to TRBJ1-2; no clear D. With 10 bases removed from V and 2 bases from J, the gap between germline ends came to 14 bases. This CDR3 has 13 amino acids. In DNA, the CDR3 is TGTGCCACCTCCAGGCAGACCAACTATGGCTACACCTTC. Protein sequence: CATSRQTNYGYTF.

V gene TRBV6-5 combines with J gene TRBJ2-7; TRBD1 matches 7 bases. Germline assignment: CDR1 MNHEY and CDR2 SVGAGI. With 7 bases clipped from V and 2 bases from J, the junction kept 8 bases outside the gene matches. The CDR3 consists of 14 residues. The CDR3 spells CASTSGTAAYEQYF. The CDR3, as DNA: TGTGCCAGCACCTCCGGGACAGCCGCCTACGAGCAGTACTTC.

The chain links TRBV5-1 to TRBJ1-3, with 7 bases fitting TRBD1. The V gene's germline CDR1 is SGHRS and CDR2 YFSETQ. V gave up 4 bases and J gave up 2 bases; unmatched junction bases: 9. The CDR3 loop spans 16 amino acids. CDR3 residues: CASSAGQDGTGNTIYF. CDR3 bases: TGCGCCAGCAGCGCCGGACAGGATGGGACTGGAAACACCATATATTTT. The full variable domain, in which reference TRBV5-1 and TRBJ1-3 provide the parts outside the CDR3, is KAGVTQTPRYLIKTRGQQVTLSCSPISGHRSVSWYQQTPGQGLQFLFEYFSETQRNKGNFPGRFSGRQFSNSRSEMNVSTLELGDSALYLCASSAGQDGTGNTIYFGEGSWLTVV.

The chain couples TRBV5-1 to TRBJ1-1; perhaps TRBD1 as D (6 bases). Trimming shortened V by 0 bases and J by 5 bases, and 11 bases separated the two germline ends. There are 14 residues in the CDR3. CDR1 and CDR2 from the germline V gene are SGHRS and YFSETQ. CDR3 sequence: CASSLAGVETEAFF. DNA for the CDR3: TGCGCCAGCAGCTTGGCAGGGGTGGAAACTGAAGCTTTCTTT.

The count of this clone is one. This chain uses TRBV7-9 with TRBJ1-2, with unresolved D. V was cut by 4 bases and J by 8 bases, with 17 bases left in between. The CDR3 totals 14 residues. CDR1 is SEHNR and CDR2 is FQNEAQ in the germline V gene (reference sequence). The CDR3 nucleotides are TGTGCCAGCAGCTCCCTTGGCCGGGAGGGCGGCTACACCTTC. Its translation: CASSSLGREGGYTF.

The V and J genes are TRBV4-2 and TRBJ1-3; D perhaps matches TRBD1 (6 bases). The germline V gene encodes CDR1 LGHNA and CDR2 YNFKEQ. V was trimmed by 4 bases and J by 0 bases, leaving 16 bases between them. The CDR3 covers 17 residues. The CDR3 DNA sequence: TGTGCCAGCAGCCTCAATCCTACAGGGATCTCTGGAAACACCATATATTTT. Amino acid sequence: CASSLNPTGISGNTIYF.

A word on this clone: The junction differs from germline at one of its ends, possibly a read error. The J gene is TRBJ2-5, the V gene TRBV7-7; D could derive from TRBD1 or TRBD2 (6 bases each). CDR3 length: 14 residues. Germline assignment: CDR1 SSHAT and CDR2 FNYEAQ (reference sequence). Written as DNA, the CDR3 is TGTGCTAGCAGCTTAGGGGGGTTTCAAGAGACCCAGTACTTC. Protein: CASSLGGFQETQYF.

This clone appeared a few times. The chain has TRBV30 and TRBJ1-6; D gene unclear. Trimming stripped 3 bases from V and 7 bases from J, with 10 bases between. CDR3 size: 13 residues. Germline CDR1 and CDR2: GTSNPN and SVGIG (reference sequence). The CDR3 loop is CAWSWATNSPLHF. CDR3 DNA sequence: TGTGCCTGGAGCTGGGCCACGAATTCACCCCTCCACTTT.

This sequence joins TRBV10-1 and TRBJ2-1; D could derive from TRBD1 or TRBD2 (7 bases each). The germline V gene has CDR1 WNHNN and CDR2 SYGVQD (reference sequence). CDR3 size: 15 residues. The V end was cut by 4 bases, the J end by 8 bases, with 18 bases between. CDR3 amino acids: CASSVSQGGGHEQFF. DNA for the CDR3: TGCGCCAGCAGTGTTAGCCAGGGGGGGGGCCATGAGCAGTTCTTC.

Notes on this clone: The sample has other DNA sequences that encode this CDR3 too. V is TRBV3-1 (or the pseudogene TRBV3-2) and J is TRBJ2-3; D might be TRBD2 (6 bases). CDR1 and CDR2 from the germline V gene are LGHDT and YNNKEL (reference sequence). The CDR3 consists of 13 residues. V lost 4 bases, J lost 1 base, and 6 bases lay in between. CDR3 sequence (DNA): TGTGCCAGCAGCCTAGCGGGCACAGATACGCAGTATTTT. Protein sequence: CASSLAGTDTQYF.

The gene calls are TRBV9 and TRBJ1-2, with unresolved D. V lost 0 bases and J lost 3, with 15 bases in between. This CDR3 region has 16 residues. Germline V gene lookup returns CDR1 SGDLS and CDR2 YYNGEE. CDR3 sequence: CASSVVRSRKDYGYTF. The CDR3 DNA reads TGTGCCAGCAGCGTAGTACGCTCCCGTAAGGACTATGGCTACACCTTC.

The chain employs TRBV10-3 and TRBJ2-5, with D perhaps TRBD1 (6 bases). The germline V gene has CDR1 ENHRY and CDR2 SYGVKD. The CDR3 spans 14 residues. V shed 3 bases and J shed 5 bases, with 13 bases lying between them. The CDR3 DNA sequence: TGTGCCATCAGTGACTCTACAGGGTTGGAGACCCAGTACTTC. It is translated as CAISDSTGLETQYF.

The CDR3 reads CASSQGTGDPLHF. The CDR3 DNA reads as TGCGCCAGCAGCCAAGGGACAGGTGATCCCCTCCACTTT. The chain has TRBV4-3 and TRBJ1-6, with 7 bases that match TRBD1. V shed 1 base and J 13 bases; nucleotides not matched to a gene: 4. This CDR3 is built from 13 residues. Germline values: CDR1 LGHNA, CDR2 YSLEER.

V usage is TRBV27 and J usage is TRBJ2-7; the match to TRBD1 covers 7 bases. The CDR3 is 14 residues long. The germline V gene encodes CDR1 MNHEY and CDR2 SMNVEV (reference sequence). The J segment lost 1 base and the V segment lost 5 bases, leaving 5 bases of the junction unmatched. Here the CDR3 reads CASSMAGGSYEQYF. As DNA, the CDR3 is TGTGCCAGCAGTATGGCAGGGGGATCCTACGAGCAGTACTTC.

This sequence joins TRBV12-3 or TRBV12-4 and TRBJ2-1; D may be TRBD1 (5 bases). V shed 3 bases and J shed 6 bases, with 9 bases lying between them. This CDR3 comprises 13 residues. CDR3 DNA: TGTGCCAGCAGTTTTGCAGGGATCAATGAGCAGTTCTTC. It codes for CASSFAGINEQFF.

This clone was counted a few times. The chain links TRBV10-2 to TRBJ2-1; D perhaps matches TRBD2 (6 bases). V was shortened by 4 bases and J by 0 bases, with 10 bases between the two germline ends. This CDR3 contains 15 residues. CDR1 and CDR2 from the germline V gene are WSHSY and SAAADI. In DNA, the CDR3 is TGCGCCAGCAGTGCTGGGACTCCCTCCTACAATGAGCAGTTCTTC. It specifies CASSAGTPSYNEQFF.

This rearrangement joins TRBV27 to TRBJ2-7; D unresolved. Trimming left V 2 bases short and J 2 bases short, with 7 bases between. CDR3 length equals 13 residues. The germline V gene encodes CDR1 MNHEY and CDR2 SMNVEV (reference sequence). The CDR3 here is CASSLQVAYEQYF. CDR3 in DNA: TGTGCCAGCAGTTTACAGGTTGCCTACGAGCAGTACTTC.

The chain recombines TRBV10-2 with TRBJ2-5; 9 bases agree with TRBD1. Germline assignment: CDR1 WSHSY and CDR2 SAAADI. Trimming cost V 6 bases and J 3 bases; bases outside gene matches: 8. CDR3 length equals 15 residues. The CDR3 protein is CASRRPGQGKETQYF. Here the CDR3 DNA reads TGCGCCAGCAGGAGACCGGGACAGGGAAAAGAGACCCAGTACTTC.

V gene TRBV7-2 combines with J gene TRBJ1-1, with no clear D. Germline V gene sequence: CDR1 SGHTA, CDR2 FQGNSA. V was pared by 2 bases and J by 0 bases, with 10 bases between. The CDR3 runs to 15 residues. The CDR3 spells CASSLSSVMNTEAFF. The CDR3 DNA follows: TGTGCCAGCAGCTTATCATCCGTAATGAACACTGAAGCTTTCTTT.

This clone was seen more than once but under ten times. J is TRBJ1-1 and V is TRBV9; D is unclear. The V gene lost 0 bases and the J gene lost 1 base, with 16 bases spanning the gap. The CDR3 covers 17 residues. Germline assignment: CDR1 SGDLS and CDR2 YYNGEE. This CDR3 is CASSVGARAGGNTEAFF. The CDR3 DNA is TGTGCCAGCAGCGTAGGGGCGAGGGCCGGTGGGAACACTGAAGCTTTCTTT. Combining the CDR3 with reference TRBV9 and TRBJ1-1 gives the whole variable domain DSGVTQTPKHLITATGQRVTLRCSPRSGDLSVYWYQQSLDQGLQFLIQYYNGEERAKGNILERFSAQQFPDLHSELNLSSLELGDSALYFCASSVGARAGGNTEAFFGQGTRLTVV.

CDR3 nucleotides: TGTGCCAGCAGACGAGACAGTGCCAACTATGGCTACACCTTC. Translation gives CASRRDSANYGYTF. J is TRBJ1-2 and V is TRBV6-5, with a weak D call TRBD1 (5 bases). V gave up 6 bases and J gave up 2 bases, with 13 bases separating them. The germline V gene has CDR1 MNHEY and CDR2 SVGAGI. The CDR3 runs 14 residues.

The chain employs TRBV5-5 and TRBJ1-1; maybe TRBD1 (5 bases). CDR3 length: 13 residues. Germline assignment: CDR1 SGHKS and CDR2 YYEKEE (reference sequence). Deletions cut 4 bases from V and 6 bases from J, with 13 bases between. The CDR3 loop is CASSLQTTAEAFF. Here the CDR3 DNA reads TGTGCCAGCAGCCTACAGACGACAGCTGAAGCTTTCTTT.

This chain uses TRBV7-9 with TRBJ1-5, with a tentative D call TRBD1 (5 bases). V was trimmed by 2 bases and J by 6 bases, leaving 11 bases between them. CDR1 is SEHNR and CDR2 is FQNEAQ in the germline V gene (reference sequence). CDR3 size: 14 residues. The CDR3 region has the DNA TGTGCCAGCAGCTTAATGGGGGAGGGTCAGCCCCAGCATTTT. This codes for CASSLMGEGQPQHF.

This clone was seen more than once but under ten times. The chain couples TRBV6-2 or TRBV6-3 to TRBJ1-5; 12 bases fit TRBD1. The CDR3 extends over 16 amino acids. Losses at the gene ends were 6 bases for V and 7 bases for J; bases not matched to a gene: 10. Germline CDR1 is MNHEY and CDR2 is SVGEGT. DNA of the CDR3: TGTGCCAGCAGCCACCTGGGGACAGGGGGCGCCCAGCCCCAGCATTTT. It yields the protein CASSHLGTGGAQPQHF.

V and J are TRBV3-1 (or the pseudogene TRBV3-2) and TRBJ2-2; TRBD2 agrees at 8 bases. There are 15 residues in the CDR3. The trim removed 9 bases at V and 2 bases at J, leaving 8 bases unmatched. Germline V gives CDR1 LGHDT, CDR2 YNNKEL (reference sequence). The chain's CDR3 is CARESGGRNTGELFF. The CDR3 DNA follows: TGTGCCAGAGAGTCGGGGGGGCGAAACACCGGGGAGCTGTTTTTT.

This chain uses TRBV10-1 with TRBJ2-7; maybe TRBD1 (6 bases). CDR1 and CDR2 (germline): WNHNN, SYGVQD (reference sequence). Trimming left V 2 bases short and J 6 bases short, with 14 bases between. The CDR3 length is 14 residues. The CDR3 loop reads CASSEGGRSREQYF. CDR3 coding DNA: TGCGCCAGCAGTGAGGGGGGCAGGTCCCGCGAGCAGTACTTC.

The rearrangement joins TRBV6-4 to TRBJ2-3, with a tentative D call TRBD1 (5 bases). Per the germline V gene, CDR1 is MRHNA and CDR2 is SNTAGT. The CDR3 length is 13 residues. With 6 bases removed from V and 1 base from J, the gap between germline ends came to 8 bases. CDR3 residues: CASRKGGTDTQYF. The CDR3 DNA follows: TGTGCCAGCAGGAAAGGGGGCACAGATACGCAGTATTTT.

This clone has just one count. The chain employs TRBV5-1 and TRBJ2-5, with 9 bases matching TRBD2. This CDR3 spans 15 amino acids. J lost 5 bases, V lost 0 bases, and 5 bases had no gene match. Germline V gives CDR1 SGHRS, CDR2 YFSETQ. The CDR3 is CASSLGLAGQETQYF. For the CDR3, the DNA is TGCGCCAGCAGCTTGGGGCTAGCGGGGCAGGAGACCCAGTACTTC.

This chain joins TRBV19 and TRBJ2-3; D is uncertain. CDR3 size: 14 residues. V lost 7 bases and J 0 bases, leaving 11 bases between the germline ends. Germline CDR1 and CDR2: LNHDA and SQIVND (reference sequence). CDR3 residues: CASKTQASTDTQYF. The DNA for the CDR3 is TGTGCCAGTAAAACCCAAGCTAGCACAGATACGCAGTATTTT.

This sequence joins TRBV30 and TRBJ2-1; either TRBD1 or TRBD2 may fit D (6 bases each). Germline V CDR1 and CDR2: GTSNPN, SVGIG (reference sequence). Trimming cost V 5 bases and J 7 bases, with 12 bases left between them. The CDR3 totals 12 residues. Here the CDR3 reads CAWGGGGNEQFF. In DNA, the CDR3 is TGTGCCTGGGGCGGAGGGGGGAATGAGCAGTTCTTC.